A selection of T cell receptor beta chains follows, all from one sample in a study of molecular identifiers for immune sequencing clone quantification. TCRdb processed the PCR reads anew with MiXCR; each CDR3 protein has one entry. Among fewer than 350,000 distinct CDR3 sequences listed, about 21% were seen once. The sequenced material came from naive CD8+ T cells from blood, with Jurkat cell RNA spiked in. These receptors all stem from a human donor in good health. Some libraries in this study had Jurkat cell RNA spiked in. The conserved cysteine and the conserved F or W are not part of the CDR3 here. Fields, in order: V gene, clone size, CDR3 protein. Some rows have no size entry. The others give once, few or many, or a class for an expanded clone.

TRBV2 NA ASSVSPGTRVYEQY
TRBV28 many ATHRTASYEQY
TRBV30 many AWSQGEKLF
TRBV4-3 many ASSQDRGTGAYEQY
TRBV20-1 NA SARATSGGCEQY
TRBV20-1 NA SARDRLVTEAL
TRBV4-1 NA ASGQAGVSGNTIY
TRBV30 many AWSVLPGAPQH
TRBV11-2 few ASSLGGLAGDTQY
TRBV10-3 few AISESGLSGESDTQY
TRBV20-1 many SARDDGGTDFEKLF
TRBV9 many ASSASGTVYNEQF
TRBV28 many ASRQSGGDTQY
TRBV27 many ASSSISSQPQH
TRBV6-5 many ASSYSNWTGGPDTQY
TRBV12-3/TRBV12-4 many ASSRTSAGELF
TRBV5-1 many ASSFLGGGNQPQH
TRBV27 many ASSFSQPGTITDTQY
TRBV7-9 many ASSLVVDTQY
TRBV6-6 many ASSLGLAGGRKTQY
TRBV7-9 few ASSLYGGGDYEQY
TRBV3-1 few ASREEAGRIDTQY
TRBV14 many ASSQNPASDTEAF
TRBV11-2 NA ASSLPRVSDTQY
TRBV5-1 many ASSAAEGYEQY
TRBV30 NA AWSVAGTSGSHEQY
TRBV2 many ASRLGRGSTDTQY
TRBV7-9 many ASSSGIGAPYEQY
TRBV7-9 NA ASSLTDRWETQY
TRBV29-1 few SVEGTRRSQQTQY
TRBV7-9 many ASSPLIFAEAF
TRBV9 many ASSDYGLAGVNEQY
TRBV4-1 NA ASSQGAGIGAGELF
TRBV20-1 NA SASLGLATGELF
TRBV7-9 many ASHDIKSDTEAF
TRBV5-1 few ASRLGGVGNQPQH
TRBV11-2 NA ASSLGGRFTDTRY
TRBV20-1 many SARDLLWEDTEAF
TRBV12-3/TRBV12-4 many ASSFGGPDTQY
TRBV12-3/TRBV12-4 many ASRSLDTQY
TRBV12-3/TRBV12-4 many ASRTGTGFAEQF
TRBV2 many AVRSTPGTKPYEQY
TRBV7-6 many ASSPTVQRAPDTQY
TRBV20-1 few SARDSPGLAQLLAGGRTDTQY
TRBV21-1 many ASSPGQRTPGELF
TRBV20-1 many SARGQKNTEAF
TRBV20-1 many SARGDAGGREGNTGELF
TRBV4-2 NA ASSQELGGPQETQY
TRBV12-3/TRBV12-4 NA ASSFGSGYEQF
TRBV7-2 many ASSPWTDPQETQY
TRBV13 NA ASGLDRNSNQPQH
TRBV6-6 many ASSTLEQPQH
TRBV2 many ASSEVGGGTVTQY
TRBV30 many AWSDGGTVGNTIY
TRBV28 many ASTLTSGDTQY
TRBV12-3/TRBV12-4 many ASSYTTGGTEAF
TRBV29-1 many SVYSETQY